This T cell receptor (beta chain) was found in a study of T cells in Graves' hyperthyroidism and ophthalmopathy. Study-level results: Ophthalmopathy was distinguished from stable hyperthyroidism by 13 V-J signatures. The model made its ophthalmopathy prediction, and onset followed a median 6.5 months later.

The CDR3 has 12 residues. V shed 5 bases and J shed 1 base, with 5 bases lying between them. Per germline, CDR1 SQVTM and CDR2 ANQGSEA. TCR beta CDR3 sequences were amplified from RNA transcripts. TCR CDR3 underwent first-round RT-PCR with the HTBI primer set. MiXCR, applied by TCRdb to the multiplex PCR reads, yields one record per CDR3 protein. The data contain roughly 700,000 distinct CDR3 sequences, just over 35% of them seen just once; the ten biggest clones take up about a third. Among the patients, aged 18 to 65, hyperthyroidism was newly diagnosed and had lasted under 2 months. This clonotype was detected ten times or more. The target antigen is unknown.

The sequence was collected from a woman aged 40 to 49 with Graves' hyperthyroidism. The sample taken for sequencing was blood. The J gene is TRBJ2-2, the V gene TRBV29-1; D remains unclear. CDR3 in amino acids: CSVSENTGELFF. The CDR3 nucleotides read TGCAGCGTTTCCGAGAACACCGGGGAGCTGTTTTTT.